This T cell receptor beta chain was profiled in a study of coeliac disease. In the study overall: Coeliac patients had active, refractory type I, or gluten-free-diet-controlled disease. Study-wide findings and caveats: Lamina propria and intraepithelial cell fractions may contain each other's cells. TRB repertoires were largely private, with most amino acid sequences found in only one sample. Lower clonality than controls marked TRB and TRG repertoires from active celiac intraepithelial and lamina propria samples.

As regards this clone: Its cognate antigen is unknown.

Only in-frame clones appear in the TCRdb table, and some are missing; sequencing was by immunoSEQ multiplex PCR. Among about 2,200 clones, 61% were seen once, and the ten largest hold around a tenth. The material sequenced was lamina propria lymphocytes from the gut. The receptor's source is a woman aged 30 to 39 with active celiac disease.

The chain's CDR3 is CASSLYRTGGVNEQFF. The CDR3 DNA is TGTGCCAGCAGTTTGTATAGGACAGGGGGAGTCAATGAGCAGTTCTTC. This chain connects TRBV28 to TRBJ2-1; TRBD1 agrees at 10 bases. The CDR3 runs 16 residues. Per germline, CDR1 MDHEN and CDR2 SYDVKM. V shed 3 bases, J shed 6 bases, and the junction held 8 bases outside the gene matches.